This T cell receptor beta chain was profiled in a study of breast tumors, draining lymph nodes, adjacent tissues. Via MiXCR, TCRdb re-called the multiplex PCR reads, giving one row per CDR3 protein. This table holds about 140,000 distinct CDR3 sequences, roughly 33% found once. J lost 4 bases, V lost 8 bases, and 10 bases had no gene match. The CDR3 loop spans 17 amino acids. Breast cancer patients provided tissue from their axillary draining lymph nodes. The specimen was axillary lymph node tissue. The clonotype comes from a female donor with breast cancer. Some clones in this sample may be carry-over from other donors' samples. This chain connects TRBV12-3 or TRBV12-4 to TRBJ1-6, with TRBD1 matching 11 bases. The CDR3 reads CASGLRTGGGYNSPLHF. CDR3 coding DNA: TGTGCCAGCGGTCTCCGGACAGGGGGCGGGTATAATTCACCCCTCCACTTT.